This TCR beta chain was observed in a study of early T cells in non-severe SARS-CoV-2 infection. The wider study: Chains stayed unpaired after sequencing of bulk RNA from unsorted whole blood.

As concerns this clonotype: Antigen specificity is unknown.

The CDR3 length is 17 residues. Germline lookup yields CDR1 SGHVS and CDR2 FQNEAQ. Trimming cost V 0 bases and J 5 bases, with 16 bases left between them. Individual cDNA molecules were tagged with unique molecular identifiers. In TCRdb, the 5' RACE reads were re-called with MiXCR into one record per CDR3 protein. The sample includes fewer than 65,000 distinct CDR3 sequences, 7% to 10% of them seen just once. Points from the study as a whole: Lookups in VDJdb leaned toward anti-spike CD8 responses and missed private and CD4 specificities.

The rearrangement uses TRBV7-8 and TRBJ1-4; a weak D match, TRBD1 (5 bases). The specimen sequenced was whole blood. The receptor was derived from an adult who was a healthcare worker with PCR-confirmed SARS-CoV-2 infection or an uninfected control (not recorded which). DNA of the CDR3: TGTGCCAGCAGCTTAGCGGGCGGGGGTTTCCTCAATGAAAAACTGTTTTTT. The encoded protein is CASSLAGGGFLNEKLFF. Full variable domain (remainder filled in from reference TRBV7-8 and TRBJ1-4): GAGVSQSPRYKVAKRGQDVALRCDPISGHVSLFWYQQALGQGPEFLTYFQNEAQLDKSGLPSDRFFAERPEGSVSTLKIQRTQQEDSAVYLCASSLAGGGFLNEKLFFGSGTQLSVL.